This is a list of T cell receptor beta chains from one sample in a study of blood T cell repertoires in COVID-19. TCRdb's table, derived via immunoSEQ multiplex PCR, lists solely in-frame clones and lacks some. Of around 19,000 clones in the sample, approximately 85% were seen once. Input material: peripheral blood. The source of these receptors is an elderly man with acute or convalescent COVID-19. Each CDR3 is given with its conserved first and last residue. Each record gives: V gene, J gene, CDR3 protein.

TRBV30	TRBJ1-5	CAWSEPWGLSNQPQHF
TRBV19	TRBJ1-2	CASSRQGRGYTF
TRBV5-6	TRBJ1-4	CASSLNQNNEKLFF
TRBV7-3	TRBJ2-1	CASSPRGGGTSGRNEQFF
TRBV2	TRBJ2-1	CASVREAKNEQFF
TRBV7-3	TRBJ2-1	CASSLTRASGSSYNEQFF
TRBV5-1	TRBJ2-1	CASSLWGSGSSVEQFF
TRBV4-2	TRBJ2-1	CASSQTLAGGPDEQFF
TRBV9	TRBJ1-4	CASSVVGGGEKLFF
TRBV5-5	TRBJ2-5	CASSLVSGREETQYF
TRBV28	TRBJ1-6	CASSFRGSDSPLHF
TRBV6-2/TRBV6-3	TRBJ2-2	CASSYSSDTGELFF
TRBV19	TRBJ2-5	CATKSPGLVVETQYF
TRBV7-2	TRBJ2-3	CASSPRVAGGPDTQYF
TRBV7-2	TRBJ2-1	CASRPRLAGAYNEQFF
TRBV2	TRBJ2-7	CASSRVVYEQYF
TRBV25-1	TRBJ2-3	CASSALAGVGTDTQYF